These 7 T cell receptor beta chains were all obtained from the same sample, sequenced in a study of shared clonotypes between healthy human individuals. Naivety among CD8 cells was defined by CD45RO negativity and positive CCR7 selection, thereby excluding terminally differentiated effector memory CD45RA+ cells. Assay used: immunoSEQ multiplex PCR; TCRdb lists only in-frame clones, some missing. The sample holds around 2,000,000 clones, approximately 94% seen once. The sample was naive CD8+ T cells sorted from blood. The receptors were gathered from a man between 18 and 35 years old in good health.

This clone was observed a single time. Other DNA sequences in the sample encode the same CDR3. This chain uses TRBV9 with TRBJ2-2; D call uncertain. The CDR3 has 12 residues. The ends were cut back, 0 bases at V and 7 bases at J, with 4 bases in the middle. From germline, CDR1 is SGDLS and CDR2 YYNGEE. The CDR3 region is CASSVGYGELFF. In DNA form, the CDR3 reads TGTGCCAGCAGCGTAGGATACGGGGAGCTGTTTTTT. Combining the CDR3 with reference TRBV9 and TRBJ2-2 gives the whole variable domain DSGVTQTPKHLITATGQRVTLRCSPRSGDLSVYWYQQSLDQGLQFLIQYYNGEERAKGNILERFSAQQFPDLHSELNLSSLELGDSALYFCASSVGYGELFFGEGSRLTVL.

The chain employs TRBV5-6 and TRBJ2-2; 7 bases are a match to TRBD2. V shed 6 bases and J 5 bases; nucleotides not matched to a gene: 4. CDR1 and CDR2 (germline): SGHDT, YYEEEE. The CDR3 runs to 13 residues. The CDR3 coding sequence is TGTGCCAGCACCTCGGGGGGAACCGGGGAGCTGTTTTTT. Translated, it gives CASTSGGTGELFF.

CDR3 in amino acids: CASSRPEYPTDTQYF. CDR3 sequence (DNA): TGCGCCAGCAGCCGTCCCGAGTATCCCACAGATACGCAGTATTTT. The V call is TRBV5-1, the J call TRBJ2-3; D ambiguous. Germline values: CDR1 SGHRS, CDR2 YFSETQ. The CDR3 is 15 residues long. V lost 4 bases to trimming and J lost 2 bases, with 14 bases between them.

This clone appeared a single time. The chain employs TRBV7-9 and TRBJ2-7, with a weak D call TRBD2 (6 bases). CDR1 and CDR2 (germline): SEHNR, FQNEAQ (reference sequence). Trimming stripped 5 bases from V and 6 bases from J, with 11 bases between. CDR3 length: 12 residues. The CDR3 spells CASSHGSGEQYF. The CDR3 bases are TGTGCCAGCAGCCACGGGAGCGGCGAGCAGTACTTC. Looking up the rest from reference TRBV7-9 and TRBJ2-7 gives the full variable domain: DTGVSQNPRHKITKRGQNVTFRCDPISEHNRLYWYRQTLGQGPEFLTYFQNEAQLEKSRLLSDRFSAERPKGSFSTLEIQRTEQGDSAMYLCASSHGSGEQYFGPGTRLTVT.

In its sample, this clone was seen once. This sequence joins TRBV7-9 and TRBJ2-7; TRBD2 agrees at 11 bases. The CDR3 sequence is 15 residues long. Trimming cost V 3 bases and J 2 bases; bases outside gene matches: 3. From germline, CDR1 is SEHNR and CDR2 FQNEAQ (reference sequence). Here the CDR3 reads CASSLTSGVTYEQYF. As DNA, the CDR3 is TGTGCCAGCAGCTTGACTAGCGGGGTAACCTACGAGCAGTACTTC.

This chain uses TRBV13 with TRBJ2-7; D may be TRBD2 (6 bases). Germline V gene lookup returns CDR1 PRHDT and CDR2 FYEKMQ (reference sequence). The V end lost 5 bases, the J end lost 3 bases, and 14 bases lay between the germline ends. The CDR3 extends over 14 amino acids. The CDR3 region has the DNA TGTGCCAGCAGCCTTAGCGGTAGCATCTACGAGCAGTACTTC. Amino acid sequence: CASSLSGSIYEQYF.

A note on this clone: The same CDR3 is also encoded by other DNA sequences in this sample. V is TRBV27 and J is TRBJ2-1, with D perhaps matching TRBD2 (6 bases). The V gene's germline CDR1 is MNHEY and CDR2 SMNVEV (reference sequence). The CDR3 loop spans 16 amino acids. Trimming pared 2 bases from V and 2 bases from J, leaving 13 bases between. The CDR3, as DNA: TGTGCCAGCAGTTTAAGCCCCGGGACTCCCTACAATGAGCAGTTCTTC. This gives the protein CASSLSPGTPYNEQFF.